These T cell receptor beta chains were read from a single sample in a study of shared clonotypes between healthy human individuals. Profiled with immunoSEQ multiplex PCR; TCRdb holds only in-frame clones, not every one. This repertoire shows about 1.4 million clones, roughly 96% found once; its top ten account for 1.2%. Sequencing input: naive CD4+ T cells sorted from blood. These receptors originate from a young man in good health. Each CDR3 is given with its conserved first and last residue. A D gene is named only where the DNA matches it firmly. A row's size may be missing; if present it is once, few, many or a size class.

>TRBV18|16|.|TRBJ2-2|.
CASSPREQAGIGELFF
TGTGCCAGCTCACCACGTGAACAGGCCGGGATCGGGGAGCTGTTTTTT
>TRBV30|11|.|TRBJ2-3|once
CAWEDRDTQYF
TGTGCCTGGGAAGATCGAGATACGCAGTATTTT
>TRBV28|15|.|TRBJ1-5|.
CASTPSNGKVQPQHF
TGTGCCAGCACTCCTTCAAATGGTAAGGTGCAGCCCCAGCATTTT
>TRBV28|16|TRBD1|TRBJ1-5|.
CASSDPGQGVGQPQHF
TGTGCCAGCAGTGATCCTGGACAGGGGGTCGGTCAGCCCCAGCATTTT
>TRBV27|17|.|TRBJ2-1|.
CASTATRLGPRYNEQFF
TGTGCCAGCACCGCCACCCGCTTGGGGCCAAGGTACAATGAGCAGTTCTTC
>TRBV6-5|14|.|TRBJ1-3|.
CASGDRGPGNTIYF
TGTGCCAGCGGAGACAGAGGCCCTGGAAACACCATATATTTT
>TRBV27|11|.|TRBJ2-7|.
CASSLWGKLYF
TGTGCCAGCAGTTTGTGGGGGAAATTGTACTTC
>TRBV6-6|15|.|TRBJ2-7|.
CASSYGKGPPYEQYF
TGTGCCAGCAGTTACGGAAAGGGCCCTCCCTACGAGCAGTACTTC
>TRBV29-1|16|TRBD2|TRBJ2-1|.
CSVVALAGPRYNEQFF
TGCAGCGTTGTAGCCTTAGCGGGCCCGAGGTACAATGAGCAGTTCTTC
>TRBV7-9|14|.|TRBJ1-2|.
CASSSPGAGVRYTF
TGTGCCAGCAGCTCCCCTGGGGCCGGAGTTAGATACACCTTC
>TRBV18|12|.|TRBJ2-7|once
CASSPRSLEQYF
TGTGCCAGCTCACCACGGAGCCTTGAGCAGTACTTC
>TRBV10-3|17|TRBD2|TRBJ2-1|.
CAISEYPTSGRGNEQFF
TGTGCCATCAGTGAGTACCCAACTAGCGGGAGGGGCAATGAGCAGTTCTTC
>TRBV7-2|12|.|TRBJ2-7|.
CASSIDRYEQYF
TGTGCCAGCAGCATCGACAGGTACGAGCAGTACTTC
>TRBV4-3|15|.|TRBJ1-5|.
CASSQDPFSNQPQHF
TGCGCCAGCAGCCAGGATCCCTTTAGCAATCAGCCCCAGCATTTT
>TRBV18|12|.|TRBJ2-1|few
CASSPVGQGQFF
TGTGCCAGCTCACCAGTTGGGCAGGGACAGTTCTTC
>TRBV2|11|TRBD1|TRBJ1-3|.
CADREGNTIYF
TGTGCCGACAGGGAAGGAAACACCATATATTTT
>TRBV6-1|15|.|TRBJ1-4|.
CASSEGQKINEKLFF
TGTGCCAGCAGTGAAGGACAGAAGATTAATGAAAAACTGTTTTTT
>TRBV6-4|15|.|TRBJ2-2|.
CASSVQGLVTGELFF
TGTGCCAGCAGTGTGCAGGGGCTGGTCACCGGGGAGCTGTTTTTT
>TRBV28|16|.|TRBJ1-2|once
CASSLRGQSTNYGYTF
TGTGCCAGCAGTTTACGCGGACAGTCCACTAACTATGGCTACACCTTC
>TRBV2|17|TRBD1|TRBJ2-2|.
CASSDQGRGQSTGELFF
TGTGCCAGCAGTGATCAAGGCAGGGGGCAAAGCACCGGGGAGCTGTTTTTT
>TRBV11-2|15|TRBD1|TRBJ1-4|.
CASSFPGTGDEKLFF
TGTGCCAGCAGCTTCCCCGGGACAGGGGATGAAAAACTGTTTTTT
>TRBV11-2|15|.|TRBJ1-1|.
CASSFRGGSSTEAFF
TGTGCCAGCAGCTTTAGGGGCGGTTCATCCACTGAAGCTTTCTTT
>TRBV18|18|TRBD2|TRBJ2-1|.
CASSPKTSGRTWSGEQFF
TGTGCCAGCTCACCGAAGACTAGCGGGAGGACTTGGTCGGGTGAGCAGTTCTTC
>TRBV9|13|.|TRBJ1-4|.
CASSVAPNEKLFF
TGTGCCAGCAGCGTAGCCCCAAATGAAAAACTGTTTTTT
>TRBV6-1|15|.|TRBJ2-7|.
CASSEGAARSYEQYF
TGTGCCAGCAGTGAAGGGGCGGCCCGCTCCTACGAGCAGTACTTC
>TRBV9|14|.|TRBJ1-1|.
CASSVIGGSSEAFF
TGTGCCAGCAGCGTAATTGGGGGATCGTCTGAAGCTTTCTTT
>TRBV15|12|.|TRBJ2-3|.
CATSIARGTQYF
TGTGCCACCAGCATAGCTAGGGGTACGCAGTATTTT
>TRBV6-5|16|.|TRBJ2-7|.
CASSYSPGIQSYEQYF
TGTGCCAGCAGTTACTCCCCAGGGATTCAATCCTACGAGCAGTACTTC
>TRBV10-1|13|.|TRBJ1-2|once
CASSDKDNYGYTF
TGCGCCAGCAGTGACAAGGACAACTATGGCTACACCTTC
>TRBV7-2|16|.|TRBJ1-3|.
CASSPPRGKSGNTIYF
TGTGCCAGCAGCCCTCCCCGGGGAAAAAGTGGAAACACCATATATTTT
>TRBV5-1|17|.|TRBJ2-6|.
CASSKGSYFSGANVLTF
TGCGCCAGCAGCAAGGGATCTTATTTCTCTGGGGCCAACGTCCTGACTTTC
>TRBV6-5|15|.|TRBJ2-7|.
CASSRTLGGTYEQYF
TGTGCCAGCAGTCGCACTTTAGGGGGGACCTACGAGCAGTACTTC
>TRBV5-4|17|.|TRBJ2-1|.
CASSLVSSGRYYNEQFF
TGTGCCAGCAGCTTGGTAAGTTCCGGGAGATACTACAATGAGCAGTTCTTC
>TRBV21-1|15|.|TRBJ1-3|once
CASSNWGARGNTIYF
TGTGCCAGCAGTAACTGGGGGGCGCGTGGAAACACCATATATTTT
>TRBV5-1|17|TRBD2|TRBJ2-1|.
CASSLAPGGMRDNEQFF
TGCGCCAGCAGCTTAGCACCGGGGGGTATGCGGGACAATGAGCAGTTCTTC
>TRBV7-9|13|.|TRBJ2-1|.
CASSLTAYNEQFF
TGTGCCAGCAGCCTTACAGCGTACAATGAGCAGTTCTTC
>TRBV7-2|15|TRBD1|TRBJ2-4|.
CASSTTDNRGQGTNF
TGTGCCAGCAGCACAACGGACAACCGCGGACAGGGGACGAACTTC
>TRBV28|13|.|TRBJ1-1|.
CASRPGGNTEAFF
TGTGCCAGCAGGCCTGGGGGGAACACTGAAGCTTTCTTT
>TRBV7-6|16|TRBD2|TRBJ2-5|.
CASSLVGSSGQETQYF
TGTGCCAGCAGCTTAGTCGGGTCTAGCGGGCAAGAGACCCAGTACTTC
>TRBV27|14|TRBD2|TRBJ2-1|.
CASRRTSPYNEQFF
TGTGCCAGCAGGCGGACTAGCCCCTACAATGAGCAGTTCTTC
>TRBV2|13|.|TRBJ2-5|.
CASAGQTQETQYF
TGTGCCAGCGCGGGACAGACCCAAGAGACCCAGTACTTC
>TRBV5-4|14|.|TRBJ2-7|.
CASSLSVGLDEQYF
TGTGCCAGCAGCTTGTCCGTGGGGTTGGACGAGCAGTACTTC
>TRBV2|15|.|TRBJ2-1|once
CASSVELESSNEQFF
TGTGCCAGCAGTGTAGAACTAGAGTCTTCCAATGAGCAGTTCTTC
>TRBV9|15|.|TRBJ2-2|.
CASSPGPGGTGELFF
TGTGCCAGCAGCCCGGGCCCCGGCGGCACCGGGGAGCTGTTTTTT
>TRBV11-2|17|TRBD2|TRBJ2-7|.
CASSTGLAGGQPYEQYF
TGTGCCAGCAGCACCGGACTAGCGGGAGGCCAGCCATACGAGCAGTACTTC
>TRBV7-8|17|.|TRBJ1-1|.
CASSLGSATGWDTEAFF
TGTGCCAGCAGCTTAGGAAGTGCGACAGGTTGGGACACTGAAGCTTTCTTT